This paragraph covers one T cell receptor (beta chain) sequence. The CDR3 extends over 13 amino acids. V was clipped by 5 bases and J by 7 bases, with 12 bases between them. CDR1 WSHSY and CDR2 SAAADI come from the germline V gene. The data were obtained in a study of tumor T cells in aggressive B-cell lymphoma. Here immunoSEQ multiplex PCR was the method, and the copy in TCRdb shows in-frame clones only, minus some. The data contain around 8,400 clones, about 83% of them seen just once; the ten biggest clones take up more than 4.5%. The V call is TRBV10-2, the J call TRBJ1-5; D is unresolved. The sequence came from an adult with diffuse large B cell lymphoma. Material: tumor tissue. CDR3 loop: CASSHGLRQPQHF. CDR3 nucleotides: TGCGCCAGCAGTCACGGGTTGAGGCAGCCCCAGCATTTT.